The 32 T cell receptor beta chains below come from one sample, sequenced in a study of CD8 T cell repertoires and HIV-1 epitope variants. Their specific antigens are unknown. Data came from immunoSEQ multiplex PCR; TCRdb stores just in-frame clones and leaves some out. This sample has more than 4,000 clones, with about 66% found just once. Source material: cultured CD8+ T cells derived from PBMCs. The receptors originated from a male donor with HIV.

V and J are TRBV5-1 and TRBJ2-7, with TRBD1 matching 10 bases. V dropped 4 bases and J dropped 2; count of bases not matched to a gene: 3. The CDR3 is made up of 14 amino acids. The germline gives CDR1 SGHRS, CDR2 YFSETQ. The CDR3 nucleotides read TGCGCCAGCAGCCCCGGGACAGGGGCCTACGAGCAGTACTTC. It specifies CASSPGTGAYEQYF.

The CDR3 DNA is TGTGCCAGCAGCCCCAGTTGGGGTTACGAGCAGTACTTC. It encodes CASSPSWGYEQYF. The chain carries TRBV11-1 and TRBJ2-7, with D unclear. The CDR3 covers 13 residues. V was shortened by 5 bases and J by 4 bases, with 12 bases between the two germline ends. CDR1 and CDR2 from the germline V gene are SGHAT and FQDESV (reference sequence).

V is TRBV28 and J is TRBJ1-1; D perhaps matches TRBD1 (6 bases). Germline assignment: CDR1 MDHEN and CDR2 SYDVKM. V was pared by 6 bases and J by 5 bases, with 25 bases between. This CDR3 has 17 residues. CDR3 DNA sequence: TGTGCCAGCAGCCCCCGGGGGATGGGGGCATCGAGAACTGAAGCTTTCTTT. Translated: CASSPRGMGASRTEAFF.

The V and J genes are TRBV5-6 and TRBJ2-1, with 12 bases fitting TRBD2. The CDR3 length is 17 residues. Trimming at V came to 4 bases and at J to 0 bases, leaving 5 bases not matched to a gene. Germline lookup yields CDR1 SGHDT and CDR2 YYEEEE. The CDR3 is CASSPSGGASSYNEQFF. The CDR3 DNA reads TGTGCCAGCAGCCCTAGCGGGGGGGCAAGCTCCTACAATGAGCAGTTCTTC.

V is TRBV4-2 and J is TRBJ2-7, with D tentatively TRBD2 (6 bases). The CDR3 contains 12 residues. Trimming removed 5 bases from V and 6 bases from J, with 11 bases in between. The germline V gene encodes CDR1 LGHNA and CDR2 YNFKEQ. The CDR3 region has the DNA TGTGCCAGCAGCTTACGAGCGGGCGAGCAGTACTTC. This codes for CASSLRAGEQYF.

The CDR3 spells CASSPLWAGNSNQPQHF. CDR3 bases: TGTGCCAGCAGTCCTCTATGGGCGGGGAATAGCAATCAGCCCCAGCATTTT. The chain is built from TRBV28 and TRBJ1-5; D gene uncertain. V lost 5 bases and J 0 bases, leaving 17 bases between the germline ends. CDR1 MDHEN and CDR2 SYDVKM come from the germline V gene. This CDR3 is 17 amino acids long.

The chain recombines TRBV9 with TRBJ2-3; D is tentatively TRBD1 or TRBD2 (5 bases each). Trimming cost V 0 bases and J 5 bases, with 13 bases left between them. Germline V CDR1 and CDR2: SGDLS, YYNGEE. CDR3 length equals 15 residues. The CDR3: CASSVGDGAGDTQYF. The DNA for the CDR3 is TGTGCCAGCAGCGTAGGGGACGGGGCTGGAGATACGCAGTATTTT. The variable domain in full, with the rest retrieved from reference TRBV9 and TRBJ2-3, is DSGVTQTPKHLITATGQRVTLRCSPRSGDLSVYWYQQSLDQGLQFLIQYYNGEERAKGNILERFSAQQFPDLHSELNLSSLELGDSALYFCASSVGDGAGDTQYFGPGTRLTVL.

This chain uses TRBV2 with TRBJ2-3, with 7 positions matching TRBD1. The CDR3 runs 14 residues. V was clipped by 5 bases and J by 7 bases; unmatched bases: 9. Germline CDR1 SNHLY, CDR2 FYNNEI. CDR3 in amino acids: CASSLLQGPNTQYF. For the CDR3, the DNA is TGTGCCAGCAGTCTCTTACAGGGGCCGAATACGCAGTATTTT.

The rearrangement links TRBV6-1 to TRBJ1-5; the match to TRBD1 covers 7 bases. Germline V gives CDR1 MNHNS, CDR2 SASEGT. This CDR3 is 15 amino acids long. Germline trimming cut 6 bases from V and 6 bases from J; bases unmatched to any gene: 11. Here the CDR3 DNA reads TGTGCCAGCAGAGCGACAGGGATTGGAGGTCAGCCCCAGCATTTT. Amino acid sequence: CASRATGIGGQPQHF.

In nucleotides, the CDR3 is TGTGCCAGCGGGGTAGGTTTCGATGAGCAGTTCTTC. Translating gives CASGVGFDEQFF. The chain has TRBV7-9 and TRBJ2-1; no reliable D call. V was shortened by 8 bases and J by 8 bases, with 13 bases between the two germline ends. Germline CDR1 is SEHNR and CDR2 is FQNEAQ (reference sequence). The CDR3 has 12 amino acids.

This rearrangement joins TRBV7-5 to TRBJ1-5. TRBV7-5 has pseudogene status. The CDR3 spans 14 residues. The CDR3 reads CVRSWAKDGQPQHF. In nucleotides, the CDR3 is TGTGTCAGAAGCTGGGCCAAGGACGGGCAGCCCCAGCATTTT.

V usage is TRBV9 and J usage is TRBJ1-1; TRBD1 matches 11 bases. The CDR3 contains 14 residues. Germline loops: CDR1 SGDLS, CDR2 YYNGEE. Trimming removed 3 bases from V and 8 bases from J; junction bases left unmatched: 6. The CDR3 DNA reads as TGTGCCAGCAGCGAATTGGACAGGGGGCCCGAAGCTTTCTTT. Translation: CASSELDRGPEAFF.

The V and J genes are TRBV19 and TRBJ2-1; TRBD2 agrees at 7 bases. Per the germline V gene, CDR1 is LNHDA and CDR2 is SQIVND (reference sequence). V lost 3 bases, J lost 0 bases, and 2 bases stayed unmatched. CDR3 length: 15 amino acids. The CDR3: CASSITGGSYNEQFF. CDR3 nucleotides: TGTGCCAGTAGTATTACGGGAGGCTCCTACAATGAGCAGTTCTTC.

This clone came up a few times. J is TRBJ1-1 and V is TRBV7-8, with a weak D call TRBD1 (6 bases). V shed 6 bases and J shed 1 base, with 15 bases lying between them. There are 15 residues in the CDR3. Germline loops: CDR1 SGHVS, CDR2 FQNEAQ. The CDR3 bases are TGTGCCAGCAGTTCGACCTTGGGACAGAACACTGAAGCTTTCTTT. This encodes CASSSTLGQNTEAFF.

V and J are TRBV9 and TRBJ2-5, with TRBD2 matching over 8 bases. Germline assignment: CDR1 SGDLS and CDR2 YYNGEE. The trim removed 1 base at V and 11 bases at J, leaving 7 bases unmatched. The CDR3 sequence is 13 residues long. DNA of the CDR3: TGTGCCAGCAGCGTATCGGGAGGGGAGGTGCAGTACTTC. Protein: CASSVSGGEVQYF.

V gene TRBV4-1 combines with J gene TRBJ2-7; D is perhaps TRBD1 (6 bases). Germline V CDR1 and CDR2: MGHRA, YSYEKL. Trimming pared 0 bases from V and 1 base from J, leaving 13 bases between. The CDR3 extends over 16 amino acids. The chain's CDR3 is CASSQDEDRGSYEQYF. In DNA, the CDR3 is TGCGCCAGCAGCCAAGATGAGGACAGAGGATCCTACGAGCAGTACTTC.

The V gene is TRBV9, the J gene TRBJ2-3, with D perhaps matching TRBD2 (6 bases). The CDR3 runs to 14 residues. Trimming left V 0 bases short and J 1 base short, with 6 bases between. Germline V gives CDR1 SGDLS, CDR2 YYNGEE. The chain's CDR3 is CASSVVAGTDTQYF. In DNA, the CDR3 is TGTGCCAGCAGCGTAGTAGCGGGCACAGATACGCAGTATTTT.

V gene TRBV7-6 combines with J gene TRBJ1-6, with no clear D. Trimming left V 1 base short and J 10 bases short, with 11 bases between. The CDR3 is made up of 14 amino acids. In germline, CDR1 is SGHVS, CDR2 FNYEAQ. The CDR3 loop reads CASSLDGRNSPLHF. CDR3 nucleotide sequence: TGTGCCAGCAGCTTAGACGGGAGAAACTCACCCCTCCACTTT.

This chain links TRBV2 with TRBJ2-1; TRBD1 agrees at 9 bases. The CDR3 covers 13 residues. J lost 5 bases, V lost 10 bases, and 6 bases had no gene match. Germline V gives CDR1 SNHLY, CDR2 FYNNEI. CDR3: CATGQGSNNEQFF. The CDR3 DNA reads as TGTGCCACCGGACAGGGGAGTAACAATGAGCAGTTCTTC.

The chain recombines TRBV28 with TRBJ2-7, with a possible D match to TRBD1 (6 bases). CDR1 is MDHEN and CDR2 is SYDVKM in the germline V gene. V gave up 6 bases and J gave up 4 bases, with 10 bases separating them. The CDR3 spans 12 residues. The CDR3 is CASRSGDYEQYF. In nucleotides, the CDR3 is TGTGCCAGCAGGTCAGGGGATTACGAGCAGTACTTC.

This chain links TRBV4-1 with TRBJ2-5, with TRBD1 as a possible D gene (6 bases). Germline-derived CDR1 and CDR2 are MGHRA and YSYEKL. The CDR3 totals 14 residues. Trimming pared 0 bases from V and 4 bases from J, leaving 9 bases between. CDR3 loop: CASSQEEGGETQYF. CDR3 DNA: TGCGCCAGCAGCCAAGAAGAAGGGGGAGAGACCCAGTACTTC.

This sequence joins TRBV5-1 and TRBJ2-2; TRBD2 aligns across 7 bases. The CDR3 runs 16 residues. CDR1 SGHRS and CDR2 YFSETQ come from the germline V gene. Germline trimming cut 0 bases from V and 3 bases from J; bases unmatched to any gene: 5. The CDR3 loop is CASSLAVAGDTGELFF. Written as DNA, the CDR3 is TGCGCCAGCAGCTTGGCCGTGGCGGGAGACACCGGGGAGCTGTTTTTT.

This clone was counted a few times. The chain couples TRBV6-5 to TRBJ2-1, with D tentatively TRBD1 (5 bases). The V and J ends lost 2 bases and 6 bases respectively, with 11 bases between them. The germline gives CDR1 MNHEY, CDR2 SVGAGI. The CDR3 extends over 14 amino acids. CDR3 DNA sequence: TGTGCCAGCAGTTACGACAGTTCCCTCAATGAGCAGTTCTTC. Translation: CASSYDSSLNEQFF.

The chain employs TRBV4-1 and TRBJ2-1, with a weak D call TRBD2 (6 bases). CDR1 is MGHRA, CDR2 YSYEKL, per germline. The CDR3 covers 14 residues. V lost 3 bases and J lost 4, with 10 bases in between. The CDR3 DNA sequence: TGCGCCAGCAGCCATCCCGGGGGTTACAATGAGCAGTTCTTC. It yields the protein CASSHPGGYNEQFF.

This chain connects TRBV7-6 to TRBJ2-1; TRBD2 is a possible D gene (5 bases). Germline V gene lookup returns CDR1 SGHVS and CDR2 FNYEAQ. V shed 5 bases and J shed 2 bases, with 10 bases lying between them. This CDR3 has 14 residues. The chain's CDR3 is CASSPEGPYNEQFF. CDR3 nucleotide sequence: TGTGCCAGCAGCCCTGAGGGCCCCTACAATGAGCAGTTCTTC.

This clone has more than one count but fewer than ten. The chain links TRBV19 to TRBJ1-5; 10 nucleotides agree with TRBD1. Per the germline V gene, CDR1 is LNHDA and CDR2 is SQIVND (reference sequence). This CDR3 has 14 amino acids. The ends lost 9 bases at V and 1 base at J; junction bases unmatched: 3. Written as DNA, the CDR3 is TGTGCCAGCCGACAGGGGGCGAGCAATCAGCCCCAGCATTTT. Protein sequence: CASRQGASNQPQHF.

The rearrangement uses TRBV28 and TRBJ1-2, with TRBD1 matching over 9 bases. The CDR3 spans 18 residues. The germline V gene has CDR1 MDHEN and CDR2 SYDVKM. V shed 3 bases and J 8 bases; nucleotides not matched to a gene: 19. CDR3 nucleotide sequence: TGTGCCAGCAGTTTTTTGCGGGACAGGGACATAGTTTTAGGAGGCTACACCTTC. It translates to CASSFLRDRDIVLGGYTF.

The chain uses TRBV28 and TRBJ1-1; D uncertain. V lost 6 bases and J 2 bases, leaving 13 bases between the germline ends. Germline assignment: CDR1 MDHEN and CDR2 SYDVKM. The CDR3 has 14 amino acids. CDR3 in amino acids: CASSLLRFNTEAFF. CDR3 DNA sequence: TGTGCCAGCAGCCTCCTTCGATTTAACACTGAAGCTTTCTTT.

The chain couples TRBV6-1 to TRBJ2-7; no firm D call. Trimming took off 1 base at V and 7 bases at J, with 23 bases between the two ends. The germline gives CDR1 MNHNS, CDR2 SASEGT. The length of the CDR3 is 17 residues. The CDR3 spells CASSEGPSRFPLWEQYF. CDR3 DNA sequence: TGTGCCAGCAGTGAAGGCCCCTCCAGGTTCCCTCTGTGGGAGCAGTACTTC.

In its sample, this clone is medium-sized. J is TRBJ2-7 and V is TRBV18, with a weak D call TRBD1 (6 bases). Germline lookup yields CDR1 KGHSH and CDR2 LQKENI. The V gene lost 1 base and the J gene lost 2 bases, with 15 bases spanning the gap. The CDR3 is 16 residues long. CDR3 amino acids: CASSPQFGQGPYEQYF. Written as DNA, the CDR3 is TGTGCCAGCTCACCACAGTTTGGGCAGGGGCCCTACGAGCAGTACTTC. The complete variable domain, with remaining parts taken from reference TRBV18 and TRBJ2-7, reads NAGVMQNPRHLVRRRGQEARLRCSPMKGHSHVYWYRQLPEEGLKFMVYLQKENIIDESGMPKERFSAEFPKEGPSILRIQQVVRGDSAAYFCASSPQFGQGPYEQYFGPGTRLTVT.

CDR3 in amino acids: CASSVYESSNQPQHF. The CDR3 coding sequence is TGTGCCAGCAGCGTCTATGAAAGTAGCAATCAGCCCCAGCATTTT. The chain couples TRBV9 to TRBJ1-5; D gene uncertain. Trimming left V 2 bases short and J 0 bases short, with 9 bases between. Germline CDR1 reads SGDLS; CDR2 reads YYNGEE. The CDR3 is 15 residues long.

The chain employs TRBV19 and TRBJ2-1; TRBD2 aligns across 8 bases. V trimming: 2 bases; J trimming: 7 bases; junction bases outside the gene matches: 7. CDR3 length: 15 amino acids. The germline V gene has CDR1 LNHDA and CDR2 SQIVND (reference sequence). The CDR3 loop is CASSIRSGSGNEQFF. CDR3 nucleotide sequence: TGTGCCAGTAGTATAAGAAGCGGGAGTGGAAATGAGCAGTTCTTC.